What follows are 30 T cell receptor beta chains derived from one specimen sequenced in a study of T cells in Graves' hyperthyroidism and ophthalmopathy. There were TCR beta CDR3 regions amplified from RNA transcripts. An initial round of RT-PCR targeting the TCR CDR3 relied on the HTBI primer set. Each CDR3 protein is one row after TCRdb ran MiXCR on the multiplex PCR reads. Among approximately 590,000 distinct CDR3 sequences listed, about 15% were seen once. Sequencing was performed on blood. These receptor sequences come from a woman younger than 45 with Graves' hyperthyroidism.

The table lists this clonotype with many counts. J is TRBJ2-3 and V is TRBV11-2; D not certain. V was clipped by 5 bases and J by 5 bases, with 20 bases between them. This CDR3 comprises 16 residues. Germline CDR1 is SGHAT and CDR2 is FQNNGV. Here the CDR3 DNA reads TGTGCCAGCAGCCTATTCTCCCCTGAGTTTGTAGATACGCAGTATTTT. This gives the protein CASSLFSPEFVDTQYF.

In the case of this clonotype: A much larger clone lies a single base off, so this may be a read error. The V and J genes are TRBV6-2 or TRBV6-3 and TRBJ1-6; possible D gene TRBD1, 5 bases. Deletions cut 0 bases from V and 11 bases from J, with 11 bases between. The CDR3 is made up of 14 amino acids. CDR1 and CDR2 from the germline V gene are MNHEY and SVGEGT. CDR3 protein: CASSYSGPGPPLHF. CDR3 in DNA: TGTGCCAGCAGTTACTCGGGGCCGGGTCCACCCCTCCACTTT.

This clonotype came up a few times. This CDR3 is CASSKKLAGNYEQYF. In nucleotides, the CDR3 is TGTGCCAGCAGCAAAAAACTAGCGGGGAACTACGAGCAGTACTTC. The chain links TRBV7-2 to TRBJ2-7, with TRBD2 matching 10 bases. Germline CDR1 SGHTA, CDR2 FQGNSA. This CDR3 has 15 residues. The ends lost 5 bases at V and 3 bases at J; junction bases unmatched: 7.

This clonotype was observed at least ten times. The J gene is TRBJ1-1, the V gene TRBV5-1, with a tentative D call TRBD1 (6 bases). V dropped 0 bases and J dropped 6 bases, with 9 bases sitting between them. Germline assignment: CDR1 SGHRS and CDR2 YFSETQ. CDR3 length: 13 residues. The CDR3 bases are TGCGCCAGCAGCTTGGCGGGGGCCGCTGAAGCTTTCTTT. The encoded protein is CASSLAGAAEAFF.

This chain joins TRBV7-3 and TRBJ2-5; TRBD2 is a possible D gene (5 bases). The V gene lost 2 bases and the J gene lost 5 bases, with 15 bases spanning the gap. The CDR3 runs 15 residues. Germline V gene sequence: CDR1 SGHTA, CDR2 FQGTGA. This CDR3 is CASSLGGGQMETQYF. The CDR3 bases are TGTGCCAGCAGCTTAGGAGGCGGGCAGATGGAGACCCAGTACTTC.

The rearrangement links TRBV11-2 to TRBJ2-7, with D perhaps matching TRBD2 (6 bases). V lost 1 base and J 4 bases, leaving 23 bases between the germline ends. Looked up from germline, CDR1 is SGHAT and CDR2 is FQNNGV. This CDR3 comprises 18 residues. DNA for the CDR3: TGTGCCAGCAGCTTAGGGCCGTGGGGCGGGAACGTTGGTTACGAGCAGTACTTC. Amino acids: CASSLGPWGGNVGYEQYF.

This clonotype has at least ten counts. This rearrangement joins TRBV2 to TRBJ1-1; 7 bases are a match to TRBD1. Germline assignment: CDR1 SNHLY and CDR2 FYNNEI. Unmatched junction bases numbered 9, after V lost 7 bases and J lost 7 bases. This CDR3 comprises 13 residues. The DNA of the CDR3 is TGTGCCAGCAAGTCCCAGGGGGATGGTGAAGCTTTCTTT. It codes for CASKSQGDGEAFF.

This chain uses TRBV6-1 with TRBJ1-2; a possible D gene is TRBD1 (5 bases). The CDR3 has 11 residues. Germline CDR1 is MNHNS and CDR2 is SASEGT. The V end lost 6 bases, the J end lost 10 bases, and 12 bases lay between the germline ends. This chain's CDR3 is CASSPGDDYTF. The DNA of the CDR3 is TGTGCCAGCAGCCCGGGGGATGACTACACCTTC.

There are a few counts of this clonotype. V gene TRBV4-3 combines with J gene TRBJ2-7; maybe TRBD2 (5 bases). The germline gives CDR1 LGHNA, CDR2 YSLEER. Trimming took 6 bases from V and 4 from J, leaving 16 bases between them. CDR3 length equals 14 residues. The CDR3 protein is CASSPTGVLYEQYF. CDR3 DNA: TGCGCCAGCAGTCCCACCGGGGTGCTATACGAGCAGTACTTC.

At least ten counts were recorded for this clonotype. The genes are TRBV2 and TRBJ2-7; weak D call: TRBD2 (5 bases). CDR1 and CDR2 from the germline V gene are SNHLY and FYNNEI. V was clipped by 6 bases and J by 2 bases, with 11 bases between them. This CDR3 comprises 13 residues. CDR3 in amino acids: CASRRAQTYEQYF. CDR3 bases: TGTGCCAGCAGGAGGGCGCAGACCTACGAGCAGTACTTC.

This clonotype was counted many times. J is TRBJ1-1 and V is TRBV30, with TRBD1 as a possible D gene (5 bases). The germline V gene encodes CDR1 GTSNPN and CDR2 SVGIG (reference sequence). The CDR3 is 13 residues long. Trimming took 4 bases from V and 2 from J, leaving 11 bases between them. CDR3 nucleotide sequence: TGTGCCTGGATTCGGGACGTAAACACTGAAGCTTTCTTT. As protein: CAWIRDVNTEAFF. Full variable domain (missing parts from reference TRBV30 and TRBJ1-1): SQTIHQWPATLVQPVGSPLSLECTVEGTSNPNLYWYRQAAGRGLQLLFYSVGIGQISSEVPQNLSASRPQDRQFILSSKKLLLSDSGFYLCAWIRDVNTEAFFGQGTRLTVV.

The genes are TRBV12-3 or TRBV12-4 and TRBJ2-3, with 14 positions matching TRBD2. Trimming cost V 6 bases and J 6 bases; bases outside gene matches: 5. The CDR3 is made up of 15 amino acids. The CDR3 reads CASSGLAGGGDTQYF. The CDR3 bases are TGTGCCAGCAGCGGACTAGCGGGAGGCGGTGATACGCAGTATTTT.

The chain joins TRBV5-1 to TRBJ2-2, with D unresolved. V was clipped by 4 bases and J by 0 bases, with 10 bases between them. This CDR3 is 15 amino acids long. Germline loops: CDR1 SGHRS, CDR2 YFSETQ. The CDR3 DNA is TGCGCCAGCAGCACCGGACGGCCGAACACCGGGGAGCTGTTTTTT. It translates to CASSTGRPNTGELFF.

The sample holds a few counts of this clonotype. CDR3 loop: CASSYRGNEQYF. The CDR3 nucleotides are TGTGCCAGCAGTTACAGGGGCAACGAGCAGTACTTC. The V call is TRBV6-5, the J call TRBJ2-7; TRBD1 might be the D (5 bases). The ends were cut back, 2 bases at V and 5 bases at J, with 7 bases in the middle. The CDR3 length is 12 residues. The germline V gene encodes CDR1 MNHEY and CDR2 SVGAGI.

Many counts were recorded for this clonotype. The chain carries TRBV20-1 and TRBJ1-5, with 7 nucleotides matching TRBD1. Germline V CDR1 and CDR2: DFQATT, SNEGSKA (reference sequence). CDR3 length equals 14 residues. V dropped 3 bases and J dropped 1; count of bases not matched to a gene: 3. The CDR3 bases are TGCAGTGCTAGTCCAGGGGGAAGCAATCAGCCCCAGCATTTT. Translating it yields CSASPGGSNQPQHF.

This clonotype was detected ten times or more. The chain combines TRBV7-9 with TRBJ2-7, with TRBD2 matching over 12 bases. The germline V gene has CDR1 SEHNR and CDR2 FQNEAQ (reference sequence). This CDR3 has 15 amino acids. V lost 5 bases, J lost 4 bases, and 6 bases stayed unmatched. The chain's CDR3 is CASSPRLAGVYEQYF. Written as DNA, the CDR3 is TGTGCCAGCAGCCCGAGACTAGCGGGAGTTTACGAGCAGTACTTC.

This clonotype was recorded at least ten times. This chain connects TRBV12-3 or TRBV12-4 to TRBJ2-2; the D call may be TRBD1 or TRBD2 (9 bases each). This CDR3 has 19 residues. V was pared by 5 bases and J by 3 bases, with 25 bases between. In nucleotides, the CDR3 is TGTGCCAGCAGTCCCGGGACAGGGATAGCGGGAGCCCACACCGGGGAGCTGTTTTTT. Encoded protein: CASSPGTGIAGAHTGELFF.

This clonotype was recorded many times. J is TRBJ2-1 and V is TRBV7-3, with 7 bases fitting TRBD2. J gave up 8 bases and V 4 bases, and 8 bases lay outside the gene matches. The CDR3 is 14 amino acids. Per germline, CDR1 SGHTA and CDR2 FQGTGA. CDR3 DNA: TGTGCCAGCAGCTCGCCGGGACTACCACATGAGCAGTTCTTC. It translates to CASSSPGLPHEQFF.

The table lists this clonotype with many counts. This rearrangement joins TRBV18 to TRBJ2-1; tentatively, D is TRBD1 or TRBD2 (5 bases each). Germline V CDR1 and CDR2: KGHSH, LQKENI. Deletions cut 3 bases from V and 10 bases from J, with 16 bases between. The CDR3 sequence is 14 residues long. This CDR3 is CASSPPFTGTEQFF. In nucleotides, the CDR3 is TGTGCCAGCTCACCTCCCTTTACCGGGACCGAGCAGTTCTTC.

This clonotype came up many times. The CDR3 DNA reads as TGCAGTGCCAGGGAGTTCGAGACCCAGTACTTC. It translates to CSAREFETQYF. The gene calls are TRBV20-1 and TRBJ2-5; D may correspond to TRBD1 or TRBD2 (5 bases each). The CDR3 contains 11 residues. Germline CDR1 and CDR2: DFQATT and SNEGSKA (reference sequence). The germline V and J ends were trimmed by 6 bases and 5 bases, with 10 bases remaining between them.

The chain recombines TRBV30 with TRBJ1-5; 9 bases align to TRBD1. The junction had 8 bases not matched to a gene; V was cut back by 4 bases and J by 4 bases. From germline, CDR1 is GTSNPN and CDR2 SVGIG (reference sequence). The CDR3 runs to 15 residues. In DNA form, the CDR3 reads TGTGCCTGGAACAGCCGGGACAGGGTTAATCAGCCCCAGCATTTT. Protein sequence: CAWNSRDRVNQPQHF. Using reference TRBV30 and TRBJ1-5 for the parts outside the CDR3, the full variable domain is SQTIHQWPATLVQPVGSPLSLECTVEGTSNPNLYWYRQAAGRGLQLLFYSVGIGQISSEVPQNLSASRPQDRQFILSSKKLLLSDSGFYLCAWNSRDRVNQPQHFGDGTRLSIL.

This clonotype has more than one count but fewer than ten. The genes are TRBV9 and TRBJ2-7, with D possibly TRBD2 on 5 matching bases. In germline, CDR1 is SGDLS, CDR2 YYNGEE. The ends were cut back, 4 bases at V and 7 bases at J, with 18 bases in the middle. The CDR3 contains 14 residues. CDR3 in amino acids: CASSFSMGDGEQYF. DNA for the CDR3: TGTGCCAGCAGCTTCTCCATGGGAGATGGGGAGCAGTACTTC.

A note on this clonotype: The junction differs from germline at one of its ends, possibly a read error. J is TRBJ2-7 and V is TRBV5-1; the D gene is possibly TRBD2 (5 bases). Per the germline V gene, CDR1 is SGHRS and CDR2 is YFSETQ. CDR3 length: 11 residues. The CDR3 DNA is TGCGCCAGCAGTTCTGAGGGCGAGCAGTGCTTC. This sequence encodes CASSSEGEQCF.

The chain combines TRBV4-1 with TRBJ2-3; D might be TRBD1 (6 bases). Germline CDR1 and CDR2: MGHRA and YSYEKL. V was shortened by 5 bases and J by 2 bases, with 17 bases between the two germline ends. This CDR3 has 16 amino acids. The CDR3 region is CASSNAQGLPTDTQYF. CDR3 sequence (DNA): TGCGCCAGCAGCAATGCACAGGGTCTCCCCACAGATACGCAGTATTTT.

This clonotype was recorded at least ten times. The genes are TRBV28 and TRBJ2-3; TRBD2 agrees at 7 bases. Trimming cost V 1 base and J 3 bases; bases outside gene matches: 7. The germline V gene encodes CDR1 MDHEN and CDR2 SYDVKM. This CDR3 has 16 residues. CDR3 residues: CASSLYAGDETDTQYF. The CDR3 DNA sequence: TGTGCCAGCAGTTTATACGCGGGAGATGAGACAGATACGCAGTATTTT.

This clonotype was observed many times. The chain uses TRBV30 and TRBJ1-5; no firm D call. The germline V gene has CDR1 GTSNPN and CDR2 SVGIG (reference sequence). The CDR3 is 14 residues long. Trimming left V 1 base short and J 2 bases short, with 9 bases between. The CDR3 coding sequence is TGTGCCTGGAGTGAGGGTGGGGGCAATCAGCCCCAGCATTTT. Translated, it gives CAWSEGGGNQPQHF.

At least ten counts were recorded for this clonotype. The chain carries TRBV7-3 and TRBJ2-7, with a weak D call TRBD2 (5 bases). The CDR3 is 13 residues long. The V and J ends lost 2 bases and 7 bases respectively, with 12 bases between them. CDR1 and CDR2 (germline): SGHTA, FQGTGA. CDR3 region: CASSLGKGREQYF. As DNA, the CDR3 is TGTGCCAGCAGCTTAGGGAAAGGGAGAGAGCAGTACTTC.

The chain has TRBV3-1 and TRBJ2-7; D is ambiguous. V was clipped by 4 bases and J by 2 bases, with 6 bases between them. This CDR3 contains 12 residues. Germline CDR1 is LGHDT and CDR2 is YNNKEL (reference sequence). CDR3 bases: TGTGCCAGCAGCCGGGCAGCCTACGAGCAGTACTTC. Amino acid sequence: CASSRAAYEQYF.

The chain links TRBV20-1 to TRBJ2-1; the D is unclear. Germline V gives CDR1 DFQATT, CDR2 SNEGSKA (reference sequence). Trimming cost V 4 bases and J 0 bases, with 10 bases left between them. This CDR3 is 14 amino acids long. CDR3 sequence reads: CSAKLRSSYNEQFF. CDR3 nucleotides: TGCAGTGCTAAGTTGAGAAGCTCCTACAATGAGCAGTTCTTC.

The chain recombines TRBV28 with TRBJ2-1; weak D call: TRBD1 (6 bases). Per the germline V gene, CDR1 is MDHEN and CDR2 is SYDVKM. V lost 5 bases to trimming and J lost 7 bases, with 18 bases between them. The CDR3 contains 15 residues. CDR3 DNA sequence: TGTGCCAGCAGTCACGGACCCGGGACATCTAATGAGCAGTTCTTC. It codes for CASSHGPGTSNEQFF.